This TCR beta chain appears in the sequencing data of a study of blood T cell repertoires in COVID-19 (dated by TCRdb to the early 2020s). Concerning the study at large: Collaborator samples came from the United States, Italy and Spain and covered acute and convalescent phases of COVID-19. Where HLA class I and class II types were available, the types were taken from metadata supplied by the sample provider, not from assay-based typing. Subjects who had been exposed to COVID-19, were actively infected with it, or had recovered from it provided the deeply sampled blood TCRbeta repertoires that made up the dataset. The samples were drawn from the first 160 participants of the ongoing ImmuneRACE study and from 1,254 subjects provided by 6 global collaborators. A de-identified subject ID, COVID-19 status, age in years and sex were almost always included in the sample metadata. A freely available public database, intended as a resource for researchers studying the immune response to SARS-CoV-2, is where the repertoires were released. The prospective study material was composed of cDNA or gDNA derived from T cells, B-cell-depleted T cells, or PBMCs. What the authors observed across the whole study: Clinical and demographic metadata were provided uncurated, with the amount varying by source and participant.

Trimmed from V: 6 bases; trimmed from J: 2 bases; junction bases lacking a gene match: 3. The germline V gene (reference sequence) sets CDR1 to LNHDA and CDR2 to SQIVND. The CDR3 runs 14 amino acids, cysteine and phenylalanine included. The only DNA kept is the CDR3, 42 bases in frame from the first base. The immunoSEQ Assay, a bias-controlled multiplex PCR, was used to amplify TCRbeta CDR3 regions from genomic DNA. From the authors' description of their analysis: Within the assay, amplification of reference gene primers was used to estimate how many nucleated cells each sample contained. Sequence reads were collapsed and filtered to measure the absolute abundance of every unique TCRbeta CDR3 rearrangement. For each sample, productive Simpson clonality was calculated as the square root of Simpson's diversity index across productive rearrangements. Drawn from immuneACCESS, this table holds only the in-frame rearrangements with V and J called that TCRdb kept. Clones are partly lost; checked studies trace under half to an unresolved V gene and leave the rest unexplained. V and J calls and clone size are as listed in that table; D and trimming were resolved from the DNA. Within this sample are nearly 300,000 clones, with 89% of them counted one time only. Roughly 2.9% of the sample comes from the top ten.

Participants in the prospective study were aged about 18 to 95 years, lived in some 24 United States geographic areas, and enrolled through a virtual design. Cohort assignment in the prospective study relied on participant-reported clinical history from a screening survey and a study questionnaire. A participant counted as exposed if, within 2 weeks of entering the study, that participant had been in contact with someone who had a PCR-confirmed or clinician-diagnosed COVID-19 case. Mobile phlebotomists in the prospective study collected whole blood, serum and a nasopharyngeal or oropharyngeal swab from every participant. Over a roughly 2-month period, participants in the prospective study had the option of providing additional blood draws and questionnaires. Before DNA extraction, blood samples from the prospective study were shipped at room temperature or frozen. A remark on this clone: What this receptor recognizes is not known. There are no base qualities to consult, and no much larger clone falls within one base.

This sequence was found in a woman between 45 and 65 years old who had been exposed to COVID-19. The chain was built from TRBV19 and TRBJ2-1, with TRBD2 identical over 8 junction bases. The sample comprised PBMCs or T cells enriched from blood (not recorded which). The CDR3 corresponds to CASSGGAPYNEQFF. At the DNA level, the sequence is TGTGCCAGTAGCGGGGGGGCCCCCTACAATGAGCAGTTCTTC.